This T cell receptor beta chain was recovered during a study of cytomegalovirus exposure and HLA in healthy donors. Notes on this clone: Antigen: not known.

Overall study findings and caveats: Later on, an analysis tied approximately 17,000 TCR beta sequences to HLA alleles at 0.05 false discovery rate. Earlier analysis found most TCR beta V segments productive about 87% or about 30% of the time.

Primers for the PCR totalled 60 Vbeta and 13 Jbeta. TCRdb's table, derived via immunoSEQ multiplex PCR, lists solely in-frame clones and lacks some. This table holds about 60,000 clones. CDR1 is LGHNA and CDR2 is YNFKEQ in the germline V gene. V was shortened by 4 bases and J by 3 bases, with 16 bases between the two germline ends. This CDR3 has 15 residues. The genes are TRBV4-2 and TRBJ2-7; tentative D call: TRBD2 (5 bases). What was sequenced was PBMCs. The TCR originated in a young woman in good health and CMV-seronegative. The CDR3 DNA reads TGTGCCAGCAGCCGCTCAACGGGGTTACACTACGAGCAGTACTTC. This translates into CASSRSTGLHYEQYF.